This TCR beta chain was found in a study of T cell repertoires in cytomegalovirus infection. Study as a whole: Carrying CMV and the relevant HLA type showed in public TCR beta signatures.

Trimming took off 4 bases at V and 2 bases at J, with 14 bases between the two ends. The CDR3 runs 15 residues. CDR1 is SEHNR and CDR2 is FQNEAQ in the germline V gene (reference sequence). The table lists this clonotype with many counts. Its antigen remains unidentified. TCRdb recomputed calls from the reads with MiXCR, one row per CDR3 protein. The sample records a few hundred thousand distinct CDR3 sequences, approximately 24% being singletons. Points from the study as a whole: The cumulative frequency of public TCR beta families distinguished individuals who carried CMV together with the relevant HLA. HLA-C-restricted, CMV-specific TCR beta clonotypes were dominant ex vivo.

The receptor's source is a human donor in good health (CMV status not recorded). Some clones in this sample may be carry-over from other donors' samples. The chain employs TRBV7-9 and TRBJ1-2; D unresolved. What was sequenced was CD8+ T cells from PBMCs. The CDR3 reads CASSSIDGDNYGYTF. Here the CDR3 DNA reads TGTGCCAGCAGCTCCATTGACGGCGACAACTATGGCTACACCTTC.